Described below is a single TCR beta chain sequence and its context. Authors' data handling: How many nucleated cells were present was estimated from reference gene primer amplification. Using immunoSEQ multiplex PCR, the repertoire was profiled, and TCRdb retains in-frame clones only, with some absent. D and trimming were read from the DNA, whereas the V and J calls and clone size are those reported in that table. The sample holds roughly 200,000 clones, 75% to 90% seen once. This record comes from a study of blood T cell repertoires in COVID-19. Study overall: Samples came from the United States, Italy and Spain, spanning acute and convalescent COVID-19.

The Seattle patients joined while their infection was active and were tracked longitudinally afterward. Germline lookup yields CDR1 KGHDR and CDR2 SFDVKD. This CDR3 has 17 residues. With 5 bases clipped from V and 3 bases from J, the junction kept 10 bases outside the gene matches. The source is a middle-aged woman with COVID-19, enrolled during active disease. V is TRBV24-1 and J is TRBJ2-5, with TRBD2 identical over 11 bases. Material: peripheral blood. CDR3 bases: TGTGCCACCAGTGGCCCAACTAGCGGGGGCGCCAAAGAGACCCAGTACTTC. Residues: CATSGPTSGGAKETQYF.